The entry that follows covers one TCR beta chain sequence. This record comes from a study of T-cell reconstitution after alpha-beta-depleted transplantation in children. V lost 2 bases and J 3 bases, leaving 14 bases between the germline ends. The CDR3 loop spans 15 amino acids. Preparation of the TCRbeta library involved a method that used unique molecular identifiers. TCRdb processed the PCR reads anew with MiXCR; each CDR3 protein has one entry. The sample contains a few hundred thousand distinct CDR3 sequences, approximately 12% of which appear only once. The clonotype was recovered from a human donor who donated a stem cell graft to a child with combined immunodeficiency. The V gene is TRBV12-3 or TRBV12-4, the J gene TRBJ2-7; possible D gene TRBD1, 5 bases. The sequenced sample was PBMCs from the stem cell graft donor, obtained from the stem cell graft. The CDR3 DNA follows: TGTGCCAGCAGTTTAAGGTCACAGGAGCGCTACGAGCAGTACTTC. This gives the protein CASSLRSQERYEQYF.